This T cell receptor beta chain is from a study of OX40 agonist ivuxolimab in advanced cancers. CDR3 size: 16 residues. Trimming shortened V by 4 bases and J by 4 bases, and 20 bases separated the two germline ends. Germline V gene lookup returns CDR1 SGHAT and CDR2 FQNNGV. Some clones are missing from TCRdb's copy, which holds only in-frame ones; the method was immunoSEQ multiplex PCR. The repertoire consists of about 34,000 clones, with 80% to 85% occurring once and the leading ten covering roughly 1.4%. Sequenced material: CD4+ or CD8+ T cells sorted from blood, taken in a trial of the OX40 agonist ivuxolimab. This clonotype was obtained from an adult with an advanced solid tumor such as melanoma, head and neck, liver or kidney cancer. This chain joins TRBV11-2 and TRBJ2-7, with no clear D. This CDR3 is CASSSANGLPTYEQYF. The CDR3 nucleotides are TGTGCCAGCAGCTCAGCGAATGGTCTTCCTACTTACGAGCAGTACTTC.